These T cell receptor beta chains were read from a single sample in a study of blood T cell repertoires in COVID-19. Sequenced by immunoSEQ multiplex PCR; TCRdb stores in-frame clones only, minus some. The sample has tens of thousands of clones, about 84% seen once. The sequencing input was peripheral blood. The origin of the receptors is a human donor in a cohort sampled during active COVID-19. Each CDR3 is given without its conserved first and last residue.

TRBV15 ATSRDVPVAGGHTDTQY
TRBV10-3 ATRSGTVNEKLF
TRBV6-6 ASRPRQDYSNQPQH
TRBV2 ASRPGQGPDTQY
TRBV6-4 ASSGVNTEAF
TRBV28 ASVLGQLNTEAF
TRBV5-1 ASSFEGWNSPLH
TRBV12-5 ASGLGTSGVTDTQY
TRBV7-9 ASSLDPWGDTEAF
TRBV24-1 ATSGRAELNTEAF
TRBV28 ASSREEDYGYT
TRBV11-2 ASRPPGGGPFMQY
TRBV27 ASSLQGASYNEQF
TRBV2 ASSPVGRMDTQY
TRBV9 ASSQIGTSYGYT
TRBV2 ASSGQHMNTEAF
TRBV30 AWSRDRGVNEQF
TRBV5-4 ASRSQGMDEQF
TRBV9 ASSGGRDEQF
TRBV6-6 ASSTAQGVEQY
TRBV11-3 ASSRCPRRGPPYEQY
TRBV2 ASSVGQTNTGELF
TRBV2 ATGQGYEQY
TRBV6-5 ASRRGSALNNEQF
TRBV11-2 ASSPLRGAGANVLT
TRBV4-1 ASSQDAAGGPDTQY
TRBV18 ASSEDYGSYEQY
TRBV9 ASSPGGAEQY
TRBV6-6 ASTRSSGPLH
TRBV3-1/TRBV3-2 ASSQDGTAYGYT
TRBV6-5 ASSVQGDSSGELF
TRBV10-3 AIRPGERDTQY
TRBV7-9 ASSAPGQGGYEQY
TRBV10-3 ATRFNQGTTEAF
TRBV30 AWSAPDRPSTDTQY
TRBV7-3 ASSLTSRTRADEQY
TRBV7-3 ASSLMSLGGGRAGELF
TRBV28 ASRQGVSNQPQH
TRBV5-6 ASETGAGLMNTEAF
TRBV6-1 ASSEIGSGRNNEQF
TRBV20-1 SASPGSAGNTIY
TRBV5-1 ASSRGGTNAYEQY
TRBV2 ASSGQRQIATNEKLF
TRBV7-6 ASSLDIGGTDTQY
TRBV20-1 SARGGHEQY
TRBV7-9 ASSLPGQGRLLF
TRBV15 ATSSIPRGRYEQY
TRBV5-1 ASSAEGQGAPGYT
TRBV10-2 ASNRQGFDYEQF
TRBV5-1 ASSPKGGISGNTIY
TRBV5-4 ASSPGGASGGRGNEQF
TRBV6-5 ASALWQGNQPQH
TRBV10-2 ASKSRDSPSEQF
TRBV3-1/TRBV3-2 ASSHGLGTDTQY
TRBV10-2 ASSSDSRALSLH